One TCR beta chain is described in this entry. The length of the CDR3 is 13 residues. Trimming cost V 3 bases and J 5 bases, with 10 bases left between them. From germline, CDR1 is SNHLY and CDR2 FYNNEI. Sequencing was performed with immunoSEQ multiplex PCR; in TCRdb, only in-frame clones are kept and a portion is missing. The sample shows more than 100,000 clones, 75% to 95% of them seen only once. The data belong to a study of control samples from healthy donors and cancer patients. The receptor's source is a man between 18 and 29 years old in good health. This sequence joins TRBV2 and TRBJ1-1, with D perhaps TRBD1 (6 bases). Source material: blood. The CDR3 sequence is CASSEDSPTEAFF. CDR3 nucleotides: TGTGCCAGCAGTGAGGACAGCCCGACTGAAGCTTTCTTT. Looking up the rest from reference TRBV2 and TRBJ1-1 gives the full variable domain: EPEVTQTPSHQVTQMGQEVILRCVPISNHLYFYWYRQILGQKVEFLVSFYNNEISEKSEIFDDQFSVERPDGSNFTLKIRSTKLEDSAMYFCASSEDSPTEAFFGQGTRLTVV.